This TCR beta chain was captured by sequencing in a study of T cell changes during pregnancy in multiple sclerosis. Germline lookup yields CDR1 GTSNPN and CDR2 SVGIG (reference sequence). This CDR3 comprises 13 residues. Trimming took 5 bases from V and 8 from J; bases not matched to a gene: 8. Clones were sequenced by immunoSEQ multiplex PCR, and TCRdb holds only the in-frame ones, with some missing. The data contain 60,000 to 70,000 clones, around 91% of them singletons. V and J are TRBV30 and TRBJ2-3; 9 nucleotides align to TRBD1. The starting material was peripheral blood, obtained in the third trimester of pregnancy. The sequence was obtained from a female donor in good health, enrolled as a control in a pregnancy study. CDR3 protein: CAWGTGKASTQYF. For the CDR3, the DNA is TGTGCCTGGGGGACAGGGAAGGCGAGTACGCAGTATTTT.